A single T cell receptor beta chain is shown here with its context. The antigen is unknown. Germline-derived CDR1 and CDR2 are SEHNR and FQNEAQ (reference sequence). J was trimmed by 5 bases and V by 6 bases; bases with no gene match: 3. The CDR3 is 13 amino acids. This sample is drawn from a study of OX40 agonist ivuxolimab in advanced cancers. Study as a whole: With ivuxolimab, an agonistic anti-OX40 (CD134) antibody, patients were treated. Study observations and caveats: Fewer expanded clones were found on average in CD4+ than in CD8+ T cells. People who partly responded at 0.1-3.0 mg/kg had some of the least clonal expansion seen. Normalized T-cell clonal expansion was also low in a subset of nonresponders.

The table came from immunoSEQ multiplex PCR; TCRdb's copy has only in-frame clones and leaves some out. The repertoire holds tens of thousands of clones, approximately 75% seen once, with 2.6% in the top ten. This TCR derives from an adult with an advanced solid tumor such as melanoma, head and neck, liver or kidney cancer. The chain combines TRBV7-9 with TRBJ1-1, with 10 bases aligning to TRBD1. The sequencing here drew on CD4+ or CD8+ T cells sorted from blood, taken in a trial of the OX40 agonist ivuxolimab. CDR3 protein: CASSGTGATEAFF. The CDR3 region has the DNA TGTGCCAGCAGTGGGACAGGGGCAACTGAAGCTTTCTTT.